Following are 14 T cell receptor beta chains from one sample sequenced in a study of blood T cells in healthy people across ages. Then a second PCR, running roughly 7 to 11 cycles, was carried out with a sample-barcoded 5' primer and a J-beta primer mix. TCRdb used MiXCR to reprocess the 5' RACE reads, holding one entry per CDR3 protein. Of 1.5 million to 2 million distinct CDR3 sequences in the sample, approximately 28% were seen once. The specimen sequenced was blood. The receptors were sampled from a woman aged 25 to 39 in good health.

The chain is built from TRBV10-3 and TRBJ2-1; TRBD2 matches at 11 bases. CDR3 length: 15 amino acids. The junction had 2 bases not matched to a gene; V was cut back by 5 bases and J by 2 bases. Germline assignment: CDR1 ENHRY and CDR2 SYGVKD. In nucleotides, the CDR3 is TGTGCCATCAGTAGACTAGCGGGGACCTACAATGAGCAGTTCTTC. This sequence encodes CAISRLAGTYNEQFF.

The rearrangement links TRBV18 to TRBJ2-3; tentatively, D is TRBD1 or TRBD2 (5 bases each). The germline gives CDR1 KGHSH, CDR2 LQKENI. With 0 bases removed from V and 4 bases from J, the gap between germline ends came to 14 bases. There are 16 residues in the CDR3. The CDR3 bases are TGTGCCAGCTCACCACCGAACGCAGGGAGCGCAGATACGCAGTATTTT. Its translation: CASSPPNAGSADTQYF.

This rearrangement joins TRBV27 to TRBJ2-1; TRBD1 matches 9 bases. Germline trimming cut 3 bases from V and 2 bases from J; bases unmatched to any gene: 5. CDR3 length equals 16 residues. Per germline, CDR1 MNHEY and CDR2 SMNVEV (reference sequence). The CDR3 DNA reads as TGTGCCAGCAGTTTGGGACAGGGAGATACCTACAATGAGCAGTTCTTC. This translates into CASSLGQGDTYNEQFF.

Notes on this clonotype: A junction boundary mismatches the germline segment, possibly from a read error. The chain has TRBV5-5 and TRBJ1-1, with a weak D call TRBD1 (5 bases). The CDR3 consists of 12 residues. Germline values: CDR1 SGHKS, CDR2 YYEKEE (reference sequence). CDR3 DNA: TGTGCCGGCAGCTGGGGGGACACTGAAGCTTTCTTT. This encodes CAGSWGDTEAFF.

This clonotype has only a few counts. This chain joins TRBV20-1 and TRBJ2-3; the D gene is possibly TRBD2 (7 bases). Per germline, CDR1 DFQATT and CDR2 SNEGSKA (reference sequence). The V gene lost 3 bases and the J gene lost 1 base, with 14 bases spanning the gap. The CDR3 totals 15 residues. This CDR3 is CSARGGGAGTDTQYF. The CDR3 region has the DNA TGCAGTGCTAGGGGAGGGGGGGCTGGCACAGATACGCAGTATTTT.

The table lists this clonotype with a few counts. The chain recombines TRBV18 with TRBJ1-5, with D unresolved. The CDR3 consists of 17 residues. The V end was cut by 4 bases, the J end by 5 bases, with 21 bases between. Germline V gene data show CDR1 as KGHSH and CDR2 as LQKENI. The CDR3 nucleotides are TGTGCCAGCTCACAGATCGGAGGGAGAGATTTGGATCAGCCCCAGCATTTT. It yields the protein CASSQIGGRDLDQPQHF.

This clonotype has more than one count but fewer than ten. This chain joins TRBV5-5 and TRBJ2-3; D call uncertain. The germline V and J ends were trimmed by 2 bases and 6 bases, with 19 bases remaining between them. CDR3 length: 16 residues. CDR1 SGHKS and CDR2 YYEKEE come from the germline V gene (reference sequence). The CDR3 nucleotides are TGTGCCAGCAGCTTCCGAGGCTCCGTTTCCACCGATACGCAGTATTTT. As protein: CASSFRGSVSTDTQYF.

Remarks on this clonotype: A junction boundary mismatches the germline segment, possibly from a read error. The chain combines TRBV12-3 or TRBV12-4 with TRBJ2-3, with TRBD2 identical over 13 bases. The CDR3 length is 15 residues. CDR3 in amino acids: CASGLTSGGANTQYF. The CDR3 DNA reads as TGTGCCAGCGGTTTAACTAGCGGGGGGGCCAATACGCAGTATTTT.

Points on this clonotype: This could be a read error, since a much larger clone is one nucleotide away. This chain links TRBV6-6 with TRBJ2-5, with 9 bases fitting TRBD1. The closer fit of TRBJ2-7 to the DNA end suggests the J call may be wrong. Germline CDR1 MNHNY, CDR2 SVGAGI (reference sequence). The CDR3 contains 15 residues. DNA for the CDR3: TGTGCCAGCGGTTCCCCGGACAGGGGCCGTTACGAGCAGTACTTC. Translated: CASGSPDRGRYEQYF.

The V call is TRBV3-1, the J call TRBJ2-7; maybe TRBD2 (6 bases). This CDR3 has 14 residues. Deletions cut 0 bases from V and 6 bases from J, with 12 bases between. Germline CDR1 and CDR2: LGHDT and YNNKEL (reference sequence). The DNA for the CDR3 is TGTGCCAGCAGCCAAGATCGTAGCGGACGCGAGCAGTACTTC. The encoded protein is CASSQDRSGREQYF.

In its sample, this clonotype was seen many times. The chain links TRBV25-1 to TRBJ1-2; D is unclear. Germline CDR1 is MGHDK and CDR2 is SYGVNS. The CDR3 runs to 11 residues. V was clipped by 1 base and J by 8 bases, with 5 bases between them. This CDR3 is CASSESNGYTF. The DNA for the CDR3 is TGTGCCAGCAGTGAATCCAACGGCTACACCTTC.

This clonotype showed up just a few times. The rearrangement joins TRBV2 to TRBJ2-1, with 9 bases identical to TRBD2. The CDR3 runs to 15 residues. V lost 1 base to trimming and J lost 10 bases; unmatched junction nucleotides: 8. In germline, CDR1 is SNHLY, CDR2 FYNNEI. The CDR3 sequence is CASSEGGGALSEQFF. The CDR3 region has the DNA TGTGCCAGCAGTGAAGGCGGGGGGGCCCTAAGCGAGCAGTTCTTC.

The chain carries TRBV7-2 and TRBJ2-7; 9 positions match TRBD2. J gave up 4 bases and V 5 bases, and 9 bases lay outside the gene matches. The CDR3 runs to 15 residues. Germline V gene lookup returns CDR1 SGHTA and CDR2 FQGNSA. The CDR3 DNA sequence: TGTGCCAGCAGCCGCAAGCCTAGCGGGGCTTACGAGCAGTACTTC. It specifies CASSRKPSGAYEQYF.

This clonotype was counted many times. The CDR3 spells CASSLTGSNEKLFF. The CDR3 DNA reads as TGTGCCAGCAGCTTAACGGGCAGTAATGAAAAACTGTTTTTT. The rearrangement links TRBV7-9 to TRBJ1-4, with D unresolved. V was pared by 2 bases and J by 4 bases, with 8 bases between. The germline V gene encodes CDR1 SEHNR and CDR2 FQNEAQ (reference sequence). CDR3 length: 14 residues.